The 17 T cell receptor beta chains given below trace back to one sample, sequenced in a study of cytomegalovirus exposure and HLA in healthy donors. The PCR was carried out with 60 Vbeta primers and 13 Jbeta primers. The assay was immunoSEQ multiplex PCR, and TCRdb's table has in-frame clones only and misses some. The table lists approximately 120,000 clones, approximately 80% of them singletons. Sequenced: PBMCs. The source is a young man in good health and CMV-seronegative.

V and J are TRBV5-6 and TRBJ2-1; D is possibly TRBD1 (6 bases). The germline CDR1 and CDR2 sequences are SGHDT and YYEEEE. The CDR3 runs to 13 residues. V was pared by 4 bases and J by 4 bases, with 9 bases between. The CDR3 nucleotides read TGTGCCAGCAGCACCAGGGGTTACAATGAGCAGTTCTTC. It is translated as CASSTRGYNEQFF.

This chain's CDR3 is CASEVGASNQPQHF. CDR3 coding DNA: TGTGCCAGCGAGGTGGGGGCCTCCAATCAGCCCCAGCATTTT. The V gene is TRBV5-5, the J gene TRBJ1-5; possibly TRBD1 for D (6 bases). Germline V lookup: CDR1 SGHKS, CDR2 YYEKEE (reference sequence). The V and J ends lost 7 bases and 3 bases respectively, with 14 bases between them. The CDR3 consists of 14 residues. Based on the CDR3 plus reference TRBV5-5 and TRBJ1-5, the full variable domain is DAGVTQSPTHLIKTRGQQVTLRCSPISGHKSVSWYQQVLGQGPQFIFQYYEKEERGRGNFPDRFSARQFPNYSSELNVNALLLGDSALYLCASEVGASNQPQHFGDGTRLSIL.

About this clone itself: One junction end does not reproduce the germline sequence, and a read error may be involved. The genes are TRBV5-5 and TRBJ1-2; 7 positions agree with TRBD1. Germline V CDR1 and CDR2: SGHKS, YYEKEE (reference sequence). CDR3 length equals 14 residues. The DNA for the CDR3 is TGTGCCAGCAGCTTAAACCGGGACAGATATGACTACACCTTC. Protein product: CASSLNRDRYDYTF.

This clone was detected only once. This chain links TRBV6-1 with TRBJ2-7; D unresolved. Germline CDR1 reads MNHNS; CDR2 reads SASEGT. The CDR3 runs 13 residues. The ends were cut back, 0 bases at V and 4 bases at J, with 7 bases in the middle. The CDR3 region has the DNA TGTGCCAGCAGTGAAGCGCTATATTACGAGCAGTACTTC. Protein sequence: CASSEALYYEQYF.

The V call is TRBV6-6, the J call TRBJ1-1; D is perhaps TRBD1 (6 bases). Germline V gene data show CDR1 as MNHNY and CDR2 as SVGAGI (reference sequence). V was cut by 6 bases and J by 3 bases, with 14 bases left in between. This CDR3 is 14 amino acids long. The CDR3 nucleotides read TGTGCCAGCAGCACCCCAACAGGGCACACTGAAGCTTTCTTT. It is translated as CASSTPTGHTEAFF.

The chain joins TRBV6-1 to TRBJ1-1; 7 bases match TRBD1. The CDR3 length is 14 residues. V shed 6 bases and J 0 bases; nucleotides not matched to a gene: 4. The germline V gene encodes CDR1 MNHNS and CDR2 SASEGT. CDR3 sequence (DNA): TGTGCCAGCAGCCGGGACAGCATGAACACTGAAGCTTTCTTT. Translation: CASSRDSMNTEAFF.

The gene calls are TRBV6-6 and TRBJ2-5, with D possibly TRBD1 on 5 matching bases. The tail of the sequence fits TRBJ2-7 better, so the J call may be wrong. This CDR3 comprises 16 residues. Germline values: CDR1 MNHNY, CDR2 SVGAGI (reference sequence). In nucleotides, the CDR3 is TGTGCCAGCAGTTTAACGGACAAGCCGAGCTCCTACGAGCAGTACTTC. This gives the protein CASSLTDKPSSYEQYF.

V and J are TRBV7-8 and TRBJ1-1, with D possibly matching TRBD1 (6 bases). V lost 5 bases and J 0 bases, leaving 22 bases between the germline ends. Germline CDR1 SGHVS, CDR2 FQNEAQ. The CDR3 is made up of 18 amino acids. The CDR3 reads CASSPGGANPRLNTEAFF. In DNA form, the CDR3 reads TGTGCCAGCAGCCCGGGGGGGGCTAACCCACGGCTGAACACTGAAGCTTTCTTT.

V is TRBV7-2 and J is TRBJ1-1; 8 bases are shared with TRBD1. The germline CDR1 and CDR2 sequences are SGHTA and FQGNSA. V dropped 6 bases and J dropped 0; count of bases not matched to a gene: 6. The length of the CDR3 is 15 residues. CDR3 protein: CASRPQGALNTEAFF. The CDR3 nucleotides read TGTGCCAGCAGACCCCAGGGGGCCCTGAACACTGAAGCTTTCTTT.

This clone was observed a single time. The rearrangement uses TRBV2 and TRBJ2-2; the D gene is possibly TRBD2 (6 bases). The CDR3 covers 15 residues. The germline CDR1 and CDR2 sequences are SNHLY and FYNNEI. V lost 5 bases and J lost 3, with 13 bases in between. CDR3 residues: CASSKDYTDTGELFF. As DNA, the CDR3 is TGTGCCAGCAGTAAGGACTATACGGACACCGGGGAGCTGTTTTTT.

The CDR3 sequence: CATSGTSGSYNEQFF. DNA of the CDR3: TGTGCCACATCCGGGACTAGCGGTTCCTACAATGAGCAGTTCTTC. This rearrangement joins TRBV10-3 to TRBJ2-1, with TRBD2 matching 11 bases. Trimming at V came to 10 bases and at J to 1 base, leaving 6 bases not matched to a gene. This CDR3 contains 15 residues. Germline-derived CDR1 and CDR2 are ENHRY and SYGVKD.

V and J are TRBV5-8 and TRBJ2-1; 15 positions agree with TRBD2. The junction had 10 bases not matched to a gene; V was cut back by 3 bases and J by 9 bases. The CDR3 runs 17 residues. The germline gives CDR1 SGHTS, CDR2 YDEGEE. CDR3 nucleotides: TGTGCCAGCAGCTCGGGACTAGCGGGGGGATTTTTTGTTGAGCAGTTCTTC. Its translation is CASSSGLAGGFFVEQFF.

The CDR3 is CASSARGVTGGGSAFF. Here the CDR3 DNA reads TGTGCCAGCAGTGCAAGGGGGGTGACTGGGGGGGGAAGCGCTTTCTTT. The chain combines TRBV2 with TRBJ1-1; tentative D call: TRBD1 (6 bases). Germline V gene sequence: CDR1 SNHLY, CDR2 FYNNEI. The CDR3 spans 16 residues. The V end was cut by 4 bases, the J end by 11 bases, with 26 bases between.

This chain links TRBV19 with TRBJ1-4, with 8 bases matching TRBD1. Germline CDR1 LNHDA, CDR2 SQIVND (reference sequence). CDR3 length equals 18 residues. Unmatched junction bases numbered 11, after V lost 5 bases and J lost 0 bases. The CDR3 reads CASSPRTGRRTTNEKLFF. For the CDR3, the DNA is TGTGCCAGTAGTCCTAGGACAGGGAGGCGGACAACTAATGAAAAACTGTTTTTT.

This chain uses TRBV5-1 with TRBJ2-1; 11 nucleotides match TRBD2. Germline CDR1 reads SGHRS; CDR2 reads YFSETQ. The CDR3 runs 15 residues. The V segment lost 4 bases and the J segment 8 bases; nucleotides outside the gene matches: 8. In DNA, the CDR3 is TGCGCCAGCAGCAGGGCTAGCGGGGGGATGGATGAGCAGTTCTTC. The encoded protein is CASSRASGGMDEQFF.

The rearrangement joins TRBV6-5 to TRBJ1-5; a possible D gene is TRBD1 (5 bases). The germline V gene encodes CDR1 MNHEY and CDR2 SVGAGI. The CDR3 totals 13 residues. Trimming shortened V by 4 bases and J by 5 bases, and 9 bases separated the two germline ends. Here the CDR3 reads CASSWGRDQPQHF. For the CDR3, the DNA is TGTGCCAGCAGTTGGGGGAGGGATCAGCCCCAGCATTTT.

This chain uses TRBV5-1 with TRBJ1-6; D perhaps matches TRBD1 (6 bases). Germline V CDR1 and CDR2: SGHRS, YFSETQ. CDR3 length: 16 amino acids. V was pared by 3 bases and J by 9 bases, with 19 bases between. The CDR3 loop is CASSSEGGGNCSPLHF. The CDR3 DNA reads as TGCGCCAGCAGCTCGGAGGGGGGGGGAAATTGTTCACCCCTCCACTTT.